Described below is a single TCR beta chain sequence and its context. Its antigen remains unknown. The data belong to a study of a mutant IDH1 vaccine in newly diagnosed glioma. Study summary: Prior therapy was radiotherapy, temozolomide, or both; most received both. Study results and caveats: There were vaccine-induced immune responses in around 93% of the patients.

The repertoire was sequenced with immunoSEQ multiplex PCR; TCRdb's copy has only in-frame clones and lacks some. The sample holds 75,000 to 100,000 clones, roughly four fifths seen once. J was trimmed by 5 bases and V by 6 bases; bases with no gene match: 7. The CDR3 runs to 15 residues. In germline, CDR1 is MNHNS, CDR2 SASEGT. Time point in this sample: baseline, week 1 (first vaccination visit). Indicated treatment: pre-vaccination baseline after standard-of-care therapy. Donor diagnoses consisted of new WHO grade 3 or 4 IDH1-mutant, ATRX-lost astrocytomas. This chain links TRBV6-1 with TRBJ1-5; 10 bases map to TRBD1. The clonotype was recovered from a man aged 35 to 55 with glioma. Some clones in this sample may be carry-over from other donors' samples. Sequences were derived from PBMCs, sampled from a glioma patient treated with radiotherapy, temozolomide or both. CDR3 DNA sequence: TGTGCCAGCAGAAGGGGACAGGGGTACGATCAGCCCCAGCATTTT. Translation: CASRRGQGYDQPQHF.